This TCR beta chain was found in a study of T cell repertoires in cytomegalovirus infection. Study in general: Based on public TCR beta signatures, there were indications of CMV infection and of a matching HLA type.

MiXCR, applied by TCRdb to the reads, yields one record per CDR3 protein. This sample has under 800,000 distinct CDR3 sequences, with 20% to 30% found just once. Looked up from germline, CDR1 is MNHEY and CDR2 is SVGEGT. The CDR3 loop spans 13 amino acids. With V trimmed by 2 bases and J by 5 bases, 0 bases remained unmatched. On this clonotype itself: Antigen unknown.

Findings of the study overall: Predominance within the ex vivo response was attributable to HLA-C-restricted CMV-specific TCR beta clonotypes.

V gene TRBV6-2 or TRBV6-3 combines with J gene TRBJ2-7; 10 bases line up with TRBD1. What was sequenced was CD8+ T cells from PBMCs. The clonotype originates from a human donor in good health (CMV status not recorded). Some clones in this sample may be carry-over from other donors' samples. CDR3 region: CASSYGTGDEQYV. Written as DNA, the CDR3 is TGTGCCAGCAGTTACGGGACAGGGGACGAGCAGTACGTC.